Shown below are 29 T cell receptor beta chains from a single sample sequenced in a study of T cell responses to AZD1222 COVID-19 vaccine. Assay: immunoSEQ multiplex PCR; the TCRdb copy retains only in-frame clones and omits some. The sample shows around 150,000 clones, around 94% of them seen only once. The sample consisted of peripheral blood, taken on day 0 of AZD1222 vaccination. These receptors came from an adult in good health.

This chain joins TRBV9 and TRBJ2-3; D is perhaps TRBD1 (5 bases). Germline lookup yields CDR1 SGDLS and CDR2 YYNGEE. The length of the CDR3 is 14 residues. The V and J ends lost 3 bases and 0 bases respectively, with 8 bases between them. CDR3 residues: CASSGQLSTDTQYF. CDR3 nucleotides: TGTGCCAGCAGCGGACAGCTTAGCACAGATACGCAGTATTTT.

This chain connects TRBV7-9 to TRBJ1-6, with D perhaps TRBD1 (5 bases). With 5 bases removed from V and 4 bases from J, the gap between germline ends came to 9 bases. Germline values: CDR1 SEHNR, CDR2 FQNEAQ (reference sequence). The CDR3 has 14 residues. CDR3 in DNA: TGTGCCAGCAGCCGAGACAGTTATAATTCACCCCTCCACTTT. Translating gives CASSRDSYNSPLHF.

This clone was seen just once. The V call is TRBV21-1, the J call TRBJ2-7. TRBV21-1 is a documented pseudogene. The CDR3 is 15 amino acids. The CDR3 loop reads CASSKGRKSSYEQYV. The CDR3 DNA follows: TGTGCCAGCAGCAAAGGACGGAAGAGCTCCTACGAGCAGTACGTC.

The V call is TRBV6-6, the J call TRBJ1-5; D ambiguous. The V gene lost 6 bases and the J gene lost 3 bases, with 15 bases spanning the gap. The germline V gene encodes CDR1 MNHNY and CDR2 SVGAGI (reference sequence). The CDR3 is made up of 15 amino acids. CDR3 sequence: CASRAGPQPNQPQHF. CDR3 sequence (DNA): TGTGCCAGCAGGGCCGGGCCGCAACCCAATCAGCCCCAGCATTTT.

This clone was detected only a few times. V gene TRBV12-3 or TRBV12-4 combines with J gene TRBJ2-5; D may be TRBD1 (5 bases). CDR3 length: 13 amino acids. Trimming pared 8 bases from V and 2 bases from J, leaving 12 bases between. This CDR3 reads CASALGQQETQYF. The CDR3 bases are TGTGCCAGCGCGCTGGGGCAGCAAGAGACCCAGTACTTC.

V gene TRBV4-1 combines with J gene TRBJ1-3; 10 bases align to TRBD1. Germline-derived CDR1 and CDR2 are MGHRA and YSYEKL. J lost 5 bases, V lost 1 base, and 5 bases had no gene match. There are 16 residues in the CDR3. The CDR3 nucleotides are TGCGCCAGCAGCCAAGCGACAGGGGGCAGTCGAAACACCATATATTTT. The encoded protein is CASSQATGGSRNTIYF.

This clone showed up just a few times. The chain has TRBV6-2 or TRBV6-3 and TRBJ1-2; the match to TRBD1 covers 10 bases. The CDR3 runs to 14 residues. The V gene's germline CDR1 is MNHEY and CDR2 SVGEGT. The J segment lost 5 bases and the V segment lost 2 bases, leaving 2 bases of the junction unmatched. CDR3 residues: CASSYRGQGYGYTF. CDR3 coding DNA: TGTGCCAGCAGTTACCGGGGACAGGGGTATGGCTACACCTTC.

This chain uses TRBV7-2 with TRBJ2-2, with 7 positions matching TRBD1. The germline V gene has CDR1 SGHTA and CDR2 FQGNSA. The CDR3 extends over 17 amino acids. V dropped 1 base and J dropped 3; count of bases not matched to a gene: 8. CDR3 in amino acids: CASSLVSRGWDTGELFF. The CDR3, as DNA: TGTGCCAGCAGCTTAGTGTCCAGGGGGTGGGACACCGGGGAGCTGTTTTTT.

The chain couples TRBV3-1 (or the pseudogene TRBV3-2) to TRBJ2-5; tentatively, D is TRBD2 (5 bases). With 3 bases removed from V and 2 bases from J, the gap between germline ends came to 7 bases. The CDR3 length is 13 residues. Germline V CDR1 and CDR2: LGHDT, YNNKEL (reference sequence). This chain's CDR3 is CASSHRGQETQYF. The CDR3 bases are TGTGCCAGCAGCCATAGAGGGCAAGAGACCCAGTACTTC.

CDR3 region: CASSQDNGTGTSEAFF. The CDR3 coding sequence is TGCGCCAGCAGCCAAGATAACGGGACAGGCACCTCCGAAGCTTTCTTT. V and J are TRBV4-3 and TRBJ1-1; 8 positions match TRBD1. Germline V gene data show CDR1 as LGHNA and CDR2 as YSLEER. This CDR3 is built from 16 residues. Germline trimming cut 0 bases from V and 8 bases from J; bases unmatched to any gene: 11.

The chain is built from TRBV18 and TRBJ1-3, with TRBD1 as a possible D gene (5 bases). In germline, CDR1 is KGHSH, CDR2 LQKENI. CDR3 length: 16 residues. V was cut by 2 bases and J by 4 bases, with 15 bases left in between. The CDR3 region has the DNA TGTGCCAGCTCACCAGGGACGCAGATCTCAGGAAACACCATATATTTT. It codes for CASSPGTQISGNTIYF. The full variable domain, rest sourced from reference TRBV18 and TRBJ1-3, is NAGVMQNPRHLVRRRGQEARLRCSPMKGHSHVYWYRQLPEEGLKFMVYLQKENIIDESGMPKERFSAEFPKEGPSILRIQQVVRGDSAAYFCASSPGTQISGNTIYFGEGSWLTVV.

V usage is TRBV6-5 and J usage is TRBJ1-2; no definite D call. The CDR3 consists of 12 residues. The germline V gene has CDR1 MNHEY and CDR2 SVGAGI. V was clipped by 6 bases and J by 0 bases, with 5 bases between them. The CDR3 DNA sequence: TGTGCCAGCAGAGGGACTAACTATGGCTACACCTTC. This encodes CASRGTNYGYTF.

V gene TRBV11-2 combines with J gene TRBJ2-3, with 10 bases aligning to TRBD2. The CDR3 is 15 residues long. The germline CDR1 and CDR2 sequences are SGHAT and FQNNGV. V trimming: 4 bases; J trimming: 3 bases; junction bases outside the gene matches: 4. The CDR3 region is CASSSSGSGTDTQYF. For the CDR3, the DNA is TGTGCCAGCAGCTCTAGCGGGAGTGGTACAGATACGCAGTATTTT.

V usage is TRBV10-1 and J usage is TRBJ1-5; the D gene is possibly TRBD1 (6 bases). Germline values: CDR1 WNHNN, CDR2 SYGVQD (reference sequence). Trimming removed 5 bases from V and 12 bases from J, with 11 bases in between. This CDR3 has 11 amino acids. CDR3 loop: CASSYRAIQHF. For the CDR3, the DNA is TGCGCCAGCAGTTACAGGGCGATCCAGCATTTT.

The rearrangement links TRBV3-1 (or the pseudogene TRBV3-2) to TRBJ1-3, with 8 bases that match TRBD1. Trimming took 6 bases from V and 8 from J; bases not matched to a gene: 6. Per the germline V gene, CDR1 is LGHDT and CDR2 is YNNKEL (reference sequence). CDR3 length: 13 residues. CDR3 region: CASSSQGADTIYF. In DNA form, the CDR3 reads TGTGCCAGCAGTTCCCAGGGGGCTGACACCATATATTTT.

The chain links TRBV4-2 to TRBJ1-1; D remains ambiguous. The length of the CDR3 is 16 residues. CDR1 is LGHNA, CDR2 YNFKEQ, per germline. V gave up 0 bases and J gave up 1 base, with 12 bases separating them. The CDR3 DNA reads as TGTGCCAGCAGCCAAGAGGGCAGAGTACCGAACACTGAAGCTTTCTTT. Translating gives CASSQEGRVPNTEAFF.

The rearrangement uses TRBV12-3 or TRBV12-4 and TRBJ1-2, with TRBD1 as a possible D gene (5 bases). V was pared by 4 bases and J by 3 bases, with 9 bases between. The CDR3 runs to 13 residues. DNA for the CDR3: TGTGCCAGCAGTTCCAGGGTAGACTATGGCTACACCTTC. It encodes CASSSRVDYGYTF.

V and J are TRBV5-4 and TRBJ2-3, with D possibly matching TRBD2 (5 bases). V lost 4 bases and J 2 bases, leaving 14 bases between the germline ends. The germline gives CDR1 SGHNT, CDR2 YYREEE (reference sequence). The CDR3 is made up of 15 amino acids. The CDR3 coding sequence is TGTGCCAGCAGCAACCGGGCTAGCACCACAGATACGCAGTATTTT. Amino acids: CASSNRASTTDTQYF. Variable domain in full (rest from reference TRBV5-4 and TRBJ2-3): ETGVTQSPTHLIKTRGQQVTLRCSSQSGHNTVSWYQQALGQGPQFIFQYYREEENGRGNFPPRFSGLQFPNYSSELNVNALELDDSALYLCASSNRASTTDTQYFGPGTRLTVL.

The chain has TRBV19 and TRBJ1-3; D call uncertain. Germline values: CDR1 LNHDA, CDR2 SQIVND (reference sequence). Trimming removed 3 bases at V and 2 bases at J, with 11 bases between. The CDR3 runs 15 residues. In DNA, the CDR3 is TGTGCCAGTAGTATGCCGGGAGGAGCTGGAAACACCATATATTTT. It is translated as CASSMPGGAGNTIYF.

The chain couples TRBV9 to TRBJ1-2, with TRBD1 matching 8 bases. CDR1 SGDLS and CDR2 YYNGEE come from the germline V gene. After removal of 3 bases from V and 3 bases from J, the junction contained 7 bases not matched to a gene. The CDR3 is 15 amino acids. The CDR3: CASSGGGQGDYGYTF. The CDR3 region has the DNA TGTGCCAGCAGCGGCGGCGGACAGGGTGACTATGGCTACACCTTC.

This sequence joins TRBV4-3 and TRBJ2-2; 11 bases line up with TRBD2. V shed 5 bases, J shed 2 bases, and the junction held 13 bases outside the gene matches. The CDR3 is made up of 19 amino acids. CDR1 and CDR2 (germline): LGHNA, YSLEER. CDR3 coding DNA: TGCGCCAGCAGCAAAGGGGGCCAAGGGACTAGCGGAAACACCGGGGAGCTGTTTTTT. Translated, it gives CASSKGGQGTSGNTGELFF.

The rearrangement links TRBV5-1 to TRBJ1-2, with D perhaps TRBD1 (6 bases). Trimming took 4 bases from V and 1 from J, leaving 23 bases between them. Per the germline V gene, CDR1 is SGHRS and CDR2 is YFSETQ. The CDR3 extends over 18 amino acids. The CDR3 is CASSITQGTTSINYGYTF. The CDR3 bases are TGCGCCAGCAGCATAACACAGGGAACCACGAGTATTAACTATGGCTACACCTTC.

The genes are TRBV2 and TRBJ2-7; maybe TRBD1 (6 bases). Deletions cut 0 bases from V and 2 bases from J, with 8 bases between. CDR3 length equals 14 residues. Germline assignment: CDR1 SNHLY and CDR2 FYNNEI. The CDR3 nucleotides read TGTGCCAGCAGTGAAGCGAACAGGGCCTACGAGCAGTACGTC. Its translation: CASSEANRAYEQYV.

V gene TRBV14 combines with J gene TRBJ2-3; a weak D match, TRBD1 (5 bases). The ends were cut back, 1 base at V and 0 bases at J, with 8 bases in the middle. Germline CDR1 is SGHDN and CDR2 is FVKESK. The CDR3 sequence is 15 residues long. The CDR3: CASSQGGASTDTQYF. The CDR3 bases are TGTGCCAGCAGCCAAGGGGGCGCTAGCACAGATACGCAGTATTTT. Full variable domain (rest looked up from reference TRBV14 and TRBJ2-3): EAGVTQFPSHSVIEKGQTVTLRCDPISGHDNLYWYRRVMGKEIKFLLHFVKESKQDESGMPNNRFLAERTGGTYSTLKVQPAELEDSGVYFCASSQGGASTDTQYFGPGTRLTVL.

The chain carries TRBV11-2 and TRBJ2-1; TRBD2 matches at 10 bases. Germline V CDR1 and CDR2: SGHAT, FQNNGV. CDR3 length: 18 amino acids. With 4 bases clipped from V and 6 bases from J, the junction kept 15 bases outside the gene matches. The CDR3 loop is CASSSLRLAGEGSNEQFF. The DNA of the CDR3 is TGTGCCAGCAGCTCCCTCCGGCTAGCGGGAGAAGGGAGCAATGAGCAGTTCTTC. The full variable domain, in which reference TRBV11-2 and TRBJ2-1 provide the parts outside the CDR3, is EAGVAQSPRYKIIEKRQSVAFWCNPISGHATLYWYQQILGQGPKLLIQFQNNGVVDDSQLPKDRFSAERLKGVDSTLKIQPAKLEDSAVYLCASSSLRLAGEGSNEQFFGPGTRLTVL.

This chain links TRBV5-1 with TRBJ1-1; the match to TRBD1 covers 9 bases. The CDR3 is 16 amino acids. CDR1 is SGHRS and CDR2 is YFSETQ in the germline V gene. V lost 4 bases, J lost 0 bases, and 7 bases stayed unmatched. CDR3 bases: TGCGCCAGCAGCAGGGACAGGGCACTCATGAACACTGAAGCTTTCTTT. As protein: CASSRDRALMNTEAFF.

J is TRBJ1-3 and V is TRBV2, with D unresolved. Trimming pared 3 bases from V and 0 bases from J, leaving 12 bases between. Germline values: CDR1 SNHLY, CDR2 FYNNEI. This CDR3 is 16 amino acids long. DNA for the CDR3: TGTGCCAGCAGTGATATAGGGAATGACTCTGGAAACACCATATATTTT. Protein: CASSDIGNDSGNTIYF. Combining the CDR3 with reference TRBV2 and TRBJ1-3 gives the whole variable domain EPEVTQTPSHQVTQMGQEVILRCVPISNHLYFYWYRQILGQKVEFLVSFYNNEISEKSEIFDDQFSVERPDGSNFTLKIRSTKLEDSAMYFCASSDIGNDSGNTIYFGEGSWLTVV.

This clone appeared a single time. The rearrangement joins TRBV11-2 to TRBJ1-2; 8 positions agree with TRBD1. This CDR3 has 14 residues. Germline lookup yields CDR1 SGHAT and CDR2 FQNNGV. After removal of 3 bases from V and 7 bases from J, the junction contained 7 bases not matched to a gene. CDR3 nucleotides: TGTGCCAGCAGCTTGGACAGGGTACAAGGTGGCTACACCTTC. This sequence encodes CASSLDRVQGGYTF.

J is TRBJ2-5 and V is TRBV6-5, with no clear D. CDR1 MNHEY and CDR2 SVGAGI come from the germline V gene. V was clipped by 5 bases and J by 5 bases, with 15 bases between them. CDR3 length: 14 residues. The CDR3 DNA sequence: TGTGCCAGCAGTCTAAAATGGGCCAGGGAGACCCAGTACTTC. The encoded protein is CASSLKWARETQYF.